This T cell receptor beta chain comes out of a study of blood T cell repertoires in COVID-19. Overall study context: COVID-19 samples from acute and convalescent phases originated in the United States, Italy and Spain. PBMCs, B-cell-depleted T cells, or T cells were the source of the cDNA or gDNA that made up the material.

Per the original methods: How many nucleated cells were present was estimated from reference gene primer amplification. Profiled with immunoSEQ multiplex PCR; TCRdb holds only in-frame clones, not every one. The V and J calls and clone size come from that table; D and trimming were worked out from the DNA. The sample has over 250,000 clones; around nine tenths are singletons. The V and J ends lost 2 bases and 3 bases, in that order; junction bases with no gene match: 4. The CDR3 has 16 residues. Germline CDR1 reads MNHEY; CDR2 reads SMNVEV (reference sequence). For recovered donors of Cohort 3, there were two negative PCRs, clearance, or symptom resolution.

The sequence came from a young woman who had recovered from COVID-19. The rearrangement uses TRBV27 and TRBJ2-7, with TRBD2 matching over 13 bases. The sample consisted of PBMCs or T cells enriched from blood (not recorded which). CDR3 DNA: TGTGCCAGCAGTTTAACCGGGACTAGCGGGAACTACGAGCAGTACTTC. Amino acids: CASSLTGTSGNYEQYF.